This T cell receptor beta chain was identified in a study of long-term antiretroviral therapy in people with HIV. The immunoSEQ assay was v3.0, run at survey level. Profiled with immunoSEQ multiplex PCR; TCRdb holds only in-frame clones, not every one. The top ten hold around 13% of the sample, which has tens of thousands of clones, 75% to 85% seen once. The CDR3 totals 15 residues. Germline V gives CDR1 SGHAT, CDR2 FQNNGV. V was pared by 0 bases and J by 4 bases, with 1 base of the junction left unmatched. This clonotype was sampled from a man aged 18 to 30 with HIV. The V call is TRBV11-2, the J call TRBJ2-5; 11 nucleotides match TRBD1. Sample: unsorted PBMCs, taken 0.3 years after starting antiretroviral therapy. CDR3 in amino acids: CASSLDGTGGETQYF. CDR3 nucleotide sequence: TGTGCCAGCAGCTTAGATGGGACAGGGGGAGAGACCCAGTACTTC.